This is a list of T cell receptor beta chains from one sample in a study of technical replicates of blood from a handful of donors. TCRdb's table, derived via immunoSEQ multiplex PCR, lists solely in-frame clones and lacks some. The sample contains 50,000 or so clones, 90% to 95% of which appear only once. The sequenced sample consisted of PBMCs. The source is a human donor in good health. Some clones in this sample may be carry-over from other donors' samples. The CDR3 runs from the conserved cysteine through the conserved F or W. The D gene is left open where the match is weak. The size entry is marked missing in some rows and otherwise reads once, few, many or a size class.

D gene	clone size	V gene	J gene	CDR3 length	CDR3 protein	CDR3 DNA
-	-	TRBV6-5	TRBJ2-7	14	CATTGTGGPYEQYF	TGTGCCACCACCGGGACTGGGGGACCCTACGAGCAGTACTTC
-	-	TRBV18	TRBJ2-7	13	CASSPLEGYEQYF	TGTGCCAGCTCACCGTTGGAGGGGTACGAGCAGTACTTC
TRBD1	-	TRBV4-1	TRBJ1-2	15	CASSLGTDLSTGYTF	TGCGCCAGCAGCCTCGGGACAGATCTTAGTACGGGCTACACCTTC
-	-	TRBV30	TRBJ2-2	14	CAWSAGLLFGELFF	TGTGCCTGGAGTGCTGGACTCCTCTTTGGGGAGCTGTTTTTT
-	-	TRBV6-1	TRBJ1-2	15	CASTLTGGANYGYTF	TGTGCCAGCACCCTAACGGGGGGAGCTAACTATGGCTACACCTTC
TRBD1	-	TRBV7-8	TRBJ1-2	17	CASSRRNLGQGAYGYTF	TGTGCCAGCAGCCGAAGGAACTTGGGACAGGGGGCCTATGGCTACACCTTC
-	-	TRBV11-2	TRBJ2-7	15	CASSSLGRAPNEQYF	TGTGCCAGCAGCTCTCTCGGCAGGGCCCCTAACGAGCAGTACTTC
TRBD1	-	TRBV5-6	TRBJ1-1	14	CASSYRDRVAEAFF	TGTGCCAGCAGCTACCGGGACAGGGTCGCTGAAGCTTTCTTT
-	-	TRBV7-9	TRBJ2-5	13	CASSVWGDETQYF	TGTGCCAGCAGCGTCTGGGGGGATGAGACCCAGTACTTC
-	few	TRBV21-1	TRBJ1-3	17	CASSTPLQGGTGNTIYF	TGTGCCAGCAGCACGCCGTTACAGGGGGGGACTGGAAACACCATATATTTT